This T cell receptor beta chain is drawn from a study of blood T cell repertoires in COVID-19. Study summary: Nucleic acid was either cDNA or gDNA, and it came from T cells, B-cell-depleted T cells, or PBMCs.

How the authors handled the data: Reference gene primer amplification gave nucleated cell count estimates. TCRdb's table, derived via immunoSEQ multiplex PCR, lists solely in-frame clones and lacks some. Clone size and the V and J calls come from that table; the DNA yielded D and trimming. This sample has around 100,000 clones, with roughly 82% found just once. Sequencing used peripheral blood. The receptor was isolated from a woman between 40 and 50 years old with acute or convalescent COVID-19.

CDR3 bases: TGTGCCAGCAGCGTAGAACCCACTAGCGGGGGATACACAGATACGCAGTATTTT. Residues: CASSVEPTSGGYTDTQYF. The rearrangement links TRBV9 to TRBJ2-3, with TRBD2 matching over 11 bases. Germline V gene sequence: CDR1 SGDLS, CDR2 YYNGEE. Trimming cost V 0 bases and J 2 bases; bases outside gene matches: 8. This CDR3 spans 18 amino acids. Complete variable domain (other parts from reference TRBV9 and TRBJ2-3): DSGVTQTPKHLITATGQRVTLRCSPRSGDLSVYWYQQSLDQGLQFLIQYYNGEERAKGNILERFSAQQFPDLHSELNLSSLELGDSALYFCASSVEPTSGGYTDTQYFGPGTRLTVL.